This TCR beta chain stems from a study of monozygotic twins with inflammatory bowel disease. Used for each TCR library was 3500 ng of total RNA. TCRdb reprocessed the 5' RACE reads and stores each CDR3 protein as one record, lacking DNA. The ten top clones account for approximately 2%, within a sample of 300,000 to 350,000 distinct CDR3 sequences. The CDR3 has 18 residues. The germline gives CDR1 DFQATT, CDR2 SNEGSKA (reference sequence). The sample taken for sequencing was blood. This sequence joins TRBV20-1 and TRBJ2-3; TCRdb's assignment of TRBD1 cannot be checked, as there is no DNA. This clonotype originated in a human donor with ulcerative colitis or Crohn's disease, or a healthy co-twin of an affected twin (not recorded which). This CDR3 is CSARRPIGAVLGTDTQYF.